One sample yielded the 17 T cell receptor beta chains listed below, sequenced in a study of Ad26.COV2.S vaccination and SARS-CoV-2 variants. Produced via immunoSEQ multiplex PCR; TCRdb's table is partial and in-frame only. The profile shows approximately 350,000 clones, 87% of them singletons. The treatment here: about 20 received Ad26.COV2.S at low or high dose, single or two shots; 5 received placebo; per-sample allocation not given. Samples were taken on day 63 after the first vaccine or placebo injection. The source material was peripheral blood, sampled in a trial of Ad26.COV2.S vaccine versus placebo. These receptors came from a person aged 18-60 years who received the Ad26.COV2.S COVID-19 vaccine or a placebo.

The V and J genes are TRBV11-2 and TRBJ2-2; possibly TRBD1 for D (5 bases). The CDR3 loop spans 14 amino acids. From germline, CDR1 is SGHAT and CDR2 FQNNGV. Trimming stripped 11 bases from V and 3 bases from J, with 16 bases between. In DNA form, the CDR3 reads TGTGCCGTAGCCGTCCAGGGATACACCGGGGAGCTGTTTTTT. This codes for CAVAVQGYTGELFF.

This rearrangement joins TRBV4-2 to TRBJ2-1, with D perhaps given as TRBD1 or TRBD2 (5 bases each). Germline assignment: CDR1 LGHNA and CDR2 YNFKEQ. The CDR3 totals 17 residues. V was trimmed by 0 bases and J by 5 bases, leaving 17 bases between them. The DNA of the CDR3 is TGTGCCAGCAGCCAAGATGTCGGAGGCAGGGACCACAATGAGCAGTTCTTC. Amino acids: CASSQDVGGRDHNEQFF.

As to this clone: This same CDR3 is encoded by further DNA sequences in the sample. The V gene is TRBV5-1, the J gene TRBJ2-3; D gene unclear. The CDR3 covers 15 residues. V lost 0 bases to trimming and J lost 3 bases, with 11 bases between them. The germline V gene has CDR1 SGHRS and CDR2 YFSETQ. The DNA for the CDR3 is TGCGCCAGCAGCTTGGAAGGAGTAAGGACAGATACGCAGTATTTT. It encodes CASSLEGVRTDTQYF.

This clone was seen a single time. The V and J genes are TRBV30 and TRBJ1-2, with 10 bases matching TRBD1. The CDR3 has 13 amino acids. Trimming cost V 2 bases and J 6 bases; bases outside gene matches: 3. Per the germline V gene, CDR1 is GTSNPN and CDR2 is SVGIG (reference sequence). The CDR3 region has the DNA TGTGCCTGGAGTAAGACAGGGGGCAATGGCTACACCTTC. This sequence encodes CAWSKTGGNGYTF.

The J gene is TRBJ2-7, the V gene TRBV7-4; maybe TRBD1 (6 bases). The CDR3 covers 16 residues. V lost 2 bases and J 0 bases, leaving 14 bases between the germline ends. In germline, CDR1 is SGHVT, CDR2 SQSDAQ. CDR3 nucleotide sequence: TGTGCCAGCAGCTTAATGGAAGAGGACAGCTCCTACGAGCAGTACTTC. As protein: CASSLMEEDSSYEQYF. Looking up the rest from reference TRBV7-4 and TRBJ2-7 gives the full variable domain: GAGVSQSPRYKVAKRGRDVALRCDSISGHVTLYWYRQTLGQGSEVLTYSQSDAQRDKSGRPSGRFSAERPERSVSTLKIQRTEQGDSAVYLCASSLMEEDSSYEQYFGPGTRLTVT.

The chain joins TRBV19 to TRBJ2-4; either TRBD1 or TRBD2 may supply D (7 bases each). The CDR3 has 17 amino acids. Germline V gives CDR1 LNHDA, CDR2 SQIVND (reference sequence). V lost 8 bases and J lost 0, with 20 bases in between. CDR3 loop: CASGRGRQGLAKNIQYF. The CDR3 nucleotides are TGTGCCAGTGGGCGGGGGCGACAGGGACTAGCCAAAAACATTCAGTACTTC.

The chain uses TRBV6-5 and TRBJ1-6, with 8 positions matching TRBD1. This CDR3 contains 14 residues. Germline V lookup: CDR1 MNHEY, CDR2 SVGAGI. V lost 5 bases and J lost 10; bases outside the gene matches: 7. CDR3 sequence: CASSLGQGGSPLHF. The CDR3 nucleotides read TGTGCCAGCAGTCTAGGACAGGGTGGGTCACCCCTCCACTTT.

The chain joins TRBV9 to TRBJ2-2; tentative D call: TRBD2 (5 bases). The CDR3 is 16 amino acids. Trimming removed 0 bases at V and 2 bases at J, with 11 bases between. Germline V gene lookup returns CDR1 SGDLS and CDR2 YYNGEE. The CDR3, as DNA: TGTGCCAGCAGCGTAGAAGGACTGACAAACACCGGGGAGCTGTTTTTT. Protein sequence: CASSVEGLTNTGELFF.

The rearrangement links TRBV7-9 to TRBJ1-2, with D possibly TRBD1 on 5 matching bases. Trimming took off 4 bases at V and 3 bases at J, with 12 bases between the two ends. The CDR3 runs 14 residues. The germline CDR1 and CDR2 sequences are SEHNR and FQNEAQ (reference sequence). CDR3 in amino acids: CASSSPAGDYGYTF. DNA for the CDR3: TGTGCCAGCAGCTCCCCCGCGGGGGACTATGGCTACACCTTC.

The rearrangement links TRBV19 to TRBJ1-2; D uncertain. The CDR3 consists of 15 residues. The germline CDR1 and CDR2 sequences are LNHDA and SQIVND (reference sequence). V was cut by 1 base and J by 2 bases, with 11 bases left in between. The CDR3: CASSIATTLNYGYTF. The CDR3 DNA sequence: TGTGCCAGTAGTATAGCCACCACCCTGAACTATGGCTACACCTTC.

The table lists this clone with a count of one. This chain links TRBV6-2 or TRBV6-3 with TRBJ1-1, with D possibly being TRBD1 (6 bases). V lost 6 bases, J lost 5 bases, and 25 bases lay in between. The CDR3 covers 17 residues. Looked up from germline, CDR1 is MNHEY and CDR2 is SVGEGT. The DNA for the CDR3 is TGTGCCAGCAGCCCTCGTGGGCCAGGGGTTGGAGAGACTGAAGCTTTCTTT. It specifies CASSPRGPGVGETEAFF.

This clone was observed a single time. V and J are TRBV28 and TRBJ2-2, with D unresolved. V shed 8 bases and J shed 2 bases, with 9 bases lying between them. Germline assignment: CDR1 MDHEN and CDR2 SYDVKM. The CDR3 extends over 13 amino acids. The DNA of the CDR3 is TGTGCCAGCGCCGGCAGTAACACCGGGGAGCTGTTTTTT. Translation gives CASAGSNTGELFF.

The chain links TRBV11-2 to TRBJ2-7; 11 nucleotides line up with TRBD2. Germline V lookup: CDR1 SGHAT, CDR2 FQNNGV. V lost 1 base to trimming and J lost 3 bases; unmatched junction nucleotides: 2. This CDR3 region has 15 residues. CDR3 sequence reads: CASSLVLAGDYEQYF. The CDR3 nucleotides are TGTGCCAGCAGCTTAGTACTAGCGGGGGACTACGAGCAGTACTTC.

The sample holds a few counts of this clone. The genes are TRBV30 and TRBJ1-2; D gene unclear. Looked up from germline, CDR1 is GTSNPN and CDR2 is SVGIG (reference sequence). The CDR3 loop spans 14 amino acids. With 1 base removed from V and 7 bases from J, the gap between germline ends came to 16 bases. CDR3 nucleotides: TGTGCCTGGAGTGGAAGTGGGGTAAAGAGTGGCTACACCTTC. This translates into CAWSGSGVKSGYTF.

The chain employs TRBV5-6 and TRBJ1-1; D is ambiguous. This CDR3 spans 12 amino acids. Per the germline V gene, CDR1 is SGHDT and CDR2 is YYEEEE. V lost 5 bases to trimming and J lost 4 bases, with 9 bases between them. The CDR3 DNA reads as TGTGCCAGCAGTCGGGGAGCCACTGAAGCTTTCTTT. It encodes CASSRGATEAFF.

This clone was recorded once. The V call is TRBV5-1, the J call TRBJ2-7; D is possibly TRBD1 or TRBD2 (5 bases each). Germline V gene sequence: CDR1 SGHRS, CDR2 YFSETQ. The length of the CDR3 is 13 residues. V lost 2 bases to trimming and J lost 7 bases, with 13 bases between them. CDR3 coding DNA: TGCGCCAGCAGCTTTAACGGGGCCTTGGAGCAGTACTTC. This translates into CASSFNGALEQYF.

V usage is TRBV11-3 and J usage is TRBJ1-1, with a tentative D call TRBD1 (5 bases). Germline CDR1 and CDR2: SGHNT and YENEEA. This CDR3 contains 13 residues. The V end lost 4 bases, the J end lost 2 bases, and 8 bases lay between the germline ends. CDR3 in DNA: TGTGCCAGCAGCTCGGGGCTTAACACTGAAGCTTTCTTT. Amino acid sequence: CASSSGLNTEAFF.